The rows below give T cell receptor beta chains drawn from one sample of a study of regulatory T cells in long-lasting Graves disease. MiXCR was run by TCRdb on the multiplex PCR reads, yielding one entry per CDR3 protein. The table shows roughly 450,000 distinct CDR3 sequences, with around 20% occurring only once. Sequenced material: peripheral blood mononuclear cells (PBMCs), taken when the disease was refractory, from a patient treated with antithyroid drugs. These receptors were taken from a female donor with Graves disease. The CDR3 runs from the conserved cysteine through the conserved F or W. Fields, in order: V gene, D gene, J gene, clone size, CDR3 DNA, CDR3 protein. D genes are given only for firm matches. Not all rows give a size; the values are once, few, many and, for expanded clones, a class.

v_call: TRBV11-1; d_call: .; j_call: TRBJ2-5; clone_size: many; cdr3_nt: TGTGCCAGCGAAGGAGAGGGAGAGACCCAGTACTTC; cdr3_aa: CASEGEGETQYF
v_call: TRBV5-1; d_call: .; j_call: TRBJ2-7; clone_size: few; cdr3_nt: TGCGCCAGCAGCGGGTCAGGGGGAGGCCCCTACGAGCAGTACTTC; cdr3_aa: CASSGSGGGPYEQYF
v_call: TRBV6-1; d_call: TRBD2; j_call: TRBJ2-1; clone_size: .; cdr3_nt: TGTGCCAGCAGTGGACTAGCGGGAACTTACAATGAGCAGTTCTTC; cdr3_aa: CASSGLAGTYNEQFF
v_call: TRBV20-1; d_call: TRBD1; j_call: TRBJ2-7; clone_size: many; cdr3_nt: TGCAGTGCTAGAGATGGTGGGACAGGAGCCTACGAGCAGTACTTC; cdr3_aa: CSARDGGTGAYEQYF
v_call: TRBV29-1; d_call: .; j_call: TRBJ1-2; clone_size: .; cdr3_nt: TGCAGCGTTGCGGCAGGGACCTATGGCTACACCTTC; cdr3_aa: CSVAAGTYGYTF
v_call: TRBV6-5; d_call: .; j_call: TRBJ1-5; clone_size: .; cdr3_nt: TGTGCCAGCAGTTACTCGGTCGGGGTGAATCAGCCCCAGCATTTT; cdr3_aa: CASSYSVGVNQPQHF
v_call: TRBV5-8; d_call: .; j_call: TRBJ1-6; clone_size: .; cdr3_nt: TGTGCCAGCAGCTTTCCGACTCTTAATTCACCCCTCCACTTT; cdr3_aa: CASSFPTLNSPLHF
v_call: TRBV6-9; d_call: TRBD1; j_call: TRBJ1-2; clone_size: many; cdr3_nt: TGTGCCAGCAGTTACCTCGCACACAGGGGAAACTATGGCTACACCTTC; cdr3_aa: CASSYLAHRGNYGYTF
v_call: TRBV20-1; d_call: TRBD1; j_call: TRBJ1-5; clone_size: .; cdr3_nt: TGCAGTGCTAAGGGACAGGGAGGAAATCAGCCCCAGCATTTT; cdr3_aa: CSAKGQGGNQPQHF
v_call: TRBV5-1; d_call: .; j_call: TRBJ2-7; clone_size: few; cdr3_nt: TGCGCCAGCAGCCGCCCAGGTCCCGAAGAGCAGTACTTC; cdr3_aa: CASSRPGPEEQYF
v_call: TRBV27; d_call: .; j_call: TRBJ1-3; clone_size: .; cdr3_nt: TGTGCCAGCTGCAAAGTAGGCCACTCTGGAAACACCATATATTTT; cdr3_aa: CASCKVGHSGNTIYF
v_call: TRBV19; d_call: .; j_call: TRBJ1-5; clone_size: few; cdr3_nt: TGTACCAGTAGTATCCTGGGGGATCAGCCCCAGCATTTT; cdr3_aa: CTSSILGDQPQHF
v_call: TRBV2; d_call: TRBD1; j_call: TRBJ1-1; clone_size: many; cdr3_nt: TGTGCCAGCAGTGAACTGGGACAGCCTAGGCCCGAAGCTTTCTTT; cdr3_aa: CASSELGQPRPEAFF
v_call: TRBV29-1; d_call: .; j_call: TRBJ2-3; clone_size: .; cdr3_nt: TGCAGCGTTAACTTAGGCAGGGGAACAGATACGCAGTATTTT; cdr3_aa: CSVNLGRGTDTQYF
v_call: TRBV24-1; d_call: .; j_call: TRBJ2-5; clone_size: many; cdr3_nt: TGTGCCACCAGTGATCTGACTCGAGAGACCCAGTACTTC; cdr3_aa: CATSDLTRETQYF
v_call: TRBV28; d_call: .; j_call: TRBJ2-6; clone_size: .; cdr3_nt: TGTGCCAGCAGTTTAGTCAACTCTGGGGCCAACGTCCTGACTTTC; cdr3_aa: CASSLVNSGANVLTF
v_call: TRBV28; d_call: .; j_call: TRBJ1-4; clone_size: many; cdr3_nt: TGTGCCAGCAGTGTCGGCGACACTAATGAAAAACTGTTTTTT; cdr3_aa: CASSVGDTNEKLFF
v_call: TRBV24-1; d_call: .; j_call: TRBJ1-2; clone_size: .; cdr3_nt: TGTGCCACCAGTGATTTGGGCTCTAACTATGGCTACACCTTC; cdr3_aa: CATSDLGSNYGYTF
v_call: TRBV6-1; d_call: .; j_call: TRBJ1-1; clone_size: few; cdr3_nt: TGTGCCAGCACCCCTCCGGATGGACAGAACACTGAAGCTTTCTTT; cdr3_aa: CASTPPDGQNTEAFF
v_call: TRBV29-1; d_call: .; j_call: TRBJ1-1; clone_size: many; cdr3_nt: TGCAGCGCCATGACTGGGGGGGACACTGAAGCTTTCTTT; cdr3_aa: CSAMTGGDTEAFF
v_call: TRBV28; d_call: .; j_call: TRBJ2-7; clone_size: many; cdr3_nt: TGTGCCAGCAGTTTTTTCCAGGGGGGGTACGAGCAGTACTTC; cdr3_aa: CASSFFQGGYEQYF
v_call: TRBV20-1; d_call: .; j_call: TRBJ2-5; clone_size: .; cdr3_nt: TGCAGTGGGGGGGGTCCAGGGGGCCAGTACTTC; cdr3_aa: CSGGGPGGQYF
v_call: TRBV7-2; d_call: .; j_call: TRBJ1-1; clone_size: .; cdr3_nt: TGTGCCAGCAGCTTAGAGGTCCCCACCGAAGCTTTCTTT; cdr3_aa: CASSLEVPTEAFF
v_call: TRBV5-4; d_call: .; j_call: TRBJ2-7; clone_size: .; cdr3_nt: TGTGCCAGCAGCGTCCAGACTAGTCCCTACGAGCAGTACTTC; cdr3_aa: CASSVQTSPYEQYF
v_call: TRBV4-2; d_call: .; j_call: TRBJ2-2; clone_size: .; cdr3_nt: TGTGCCAGCAGCCAAGTCTTTGGGAACACCGGGGAGCTGTTTTTT; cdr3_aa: CASSQVFGNTGELFF
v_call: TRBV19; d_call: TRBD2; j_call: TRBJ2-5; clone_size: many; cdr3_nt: TGTGCCAGTAGTCCTCGGGAGGCAGAGACCCAGTACTTC; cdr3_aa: CASSPREAETQYF
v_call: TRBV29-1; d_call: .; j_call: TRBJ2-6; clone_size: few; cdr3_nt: TGCAGCGTTTGGGACTCACGCTCTGGGGCCAACGTCCTGACTTTC; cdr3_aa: CSVWDSRSGANVLTF
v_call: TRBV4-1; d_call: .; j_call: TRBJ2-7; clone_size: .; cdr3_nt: TGCGCCAGCAGCCCGTCAGGGGATGCACGTGACGAGCAGTACTTC; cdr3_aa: CASSPSGDARDEQYF
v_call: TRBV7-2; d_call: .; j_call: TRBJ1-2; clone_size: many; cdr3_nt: TGTGCCAGCAGCTTAGTGGACGGAGCTAACTATGGCTACACCTTC; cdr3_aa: CASSLVDGANYGYTF
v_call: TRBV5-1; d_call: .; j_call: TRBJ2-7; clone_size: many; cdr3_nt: TGCGCCAGCAGCTTGGGCAAGGACTACGAGCAGTACTTC; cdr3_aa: CASSLGKDYEQYF
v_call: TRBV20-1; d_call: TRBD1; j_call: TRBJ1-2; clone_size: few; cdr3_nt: TGCAGTGCTAGAGACCTGACAGGGGGAGGCTATGGCTACACCTTC; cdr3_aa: CSARDLTGGGYGYTF
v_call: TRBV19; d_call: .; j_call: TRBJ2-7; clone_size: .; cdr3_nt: TGTGCCAGTAGTATATTGTTCGGGAGTTGGTACGAGCAGTACTTC; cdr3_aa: CASSILFGSWYEQYF
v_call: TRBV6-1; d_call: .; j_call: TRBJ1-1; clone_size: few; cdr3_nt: TGTGCCAGCAGTGAATCGGCAGGGAGGAACACTGAAGCTTTCTTT; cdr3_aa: CASSESAGRNTEAFF
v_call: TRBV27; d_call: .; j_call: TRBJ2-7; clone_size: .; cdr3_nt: TGTGCCAGCAGTTGGCTTGACGAGCAGTACTTC; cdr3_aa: CASSWLDEQYF
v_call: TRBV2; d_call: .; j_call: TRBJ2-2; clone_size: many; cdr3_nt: TGTGCCAGCAGTGCCCCTCGGGGCGCGGTGACCGGGGAGCTGTTTTTT; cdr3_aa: CASSAPRGAVTGELFF
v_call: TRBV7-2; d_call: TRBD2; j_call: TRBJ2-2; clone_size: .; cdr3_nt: TGTGCCAGCGCCCGCGGGGGACCTAACACCGGGGAGCTGTTTTTT; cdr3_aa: CASARGGPNTGELFF
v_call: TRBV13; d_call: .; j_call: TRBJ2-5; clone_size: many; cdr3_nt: TGTGCCAGCAGCTTTACCGTCCGGTACCAAGAGACCCAGTACTTC; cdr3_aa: CASSFTVRYQETQYF
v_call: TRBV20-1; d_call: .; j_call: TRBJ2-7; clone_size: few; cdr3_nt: TGCAGTGCTAGAGGGGGTAGCTCGGCCTACGAGCAGTACTTC; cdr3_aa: CSARGGSSAYEQYF
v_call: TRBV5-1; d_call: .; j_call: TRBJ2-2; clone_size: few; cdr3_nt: TGCGCCAGCAAAGAGGGGACCGGGGAGCTGTTTTTT; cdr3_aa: CASKEGTGELFF
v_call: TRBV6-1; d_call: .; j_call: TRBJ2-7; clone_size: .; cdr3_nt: TGTGCCAGCAAAAGAACAGGTTTCTACGAGCAGTACTTC; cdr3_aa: CASKRTGFYEQYF
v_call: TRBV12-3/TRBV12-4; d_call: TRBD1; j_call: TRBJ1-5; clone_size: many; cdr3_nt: TGTGCCAGCAGTTTGGGACAGGGGGCGGATCCCCAGCATTTT; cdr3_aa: CASSLGQGADPQHF
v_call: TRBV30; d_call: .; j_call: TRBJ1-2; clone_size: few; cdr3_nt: TGTGCCTGGAGTGTACACGGCACCGATGGCTACACCTTC; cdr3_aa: CAWSVHGTDGYTF
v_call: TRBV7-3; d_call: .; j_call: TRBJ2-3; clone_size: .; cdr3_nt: TGTGCCAGCAGCTTAGGAGGGAATTTTGGCACAGATACGCAGTATTTT; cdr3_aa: CASSLGGNFGTDTQYF
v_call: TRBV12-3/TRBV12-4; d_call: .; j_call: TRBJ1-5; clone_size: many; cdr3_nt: TGTGCCAGCAGTCTCTCCCCGAGCAATCAGCCCCAGCATTTT; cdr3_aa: CASSLSPSNQPQHF
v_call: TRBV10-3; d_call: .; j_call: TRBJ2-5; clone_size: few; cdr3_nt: TGTGCCATCGGTCCCGACACACCGGAGACCCAGTACTTC; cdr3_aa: CAIGPDTPETQYF